This TCR beta chain was sequenced during a study of blood T cell repertoires in COVID-19. Whole-study context: T cells, B-cell-depleted T cells, or PBMCs provided the cDNA or gDNA that served as material.

In the original workflow: Reference gene primer amplification gave estimated nucleated cell counts. Clones were read by immunoSEQ multiplex PCR, and TCRdb kept only the in-frame ones, dropping some. That table furnishes V, J and clone size, whereas the DNA furnished D and trimming. The data hold some 44,000 clones, with around nine tenths observed a single time. The CDR3 sequence is 15 residues long. V lost 6 bases, J lost 0 bases, and 6 bases stayed unmatched. Per germline, CDR1 MDHEN and CDR2 SYDVKM. The sequencing sample was made of peripheral blood. The chain recombines TRBV28 with TRBJ1-1, with 8 bases aligning to TRBD1. The receptor comes from a man aged 50-59 years with active COVID-19. CDR3 coding DNA: TGTGCCAGCAGCGCCAGGGGGCCTTTGAACACTGAAGCTTTCTTT. Its translation: CASSARGPLNTEAFF.